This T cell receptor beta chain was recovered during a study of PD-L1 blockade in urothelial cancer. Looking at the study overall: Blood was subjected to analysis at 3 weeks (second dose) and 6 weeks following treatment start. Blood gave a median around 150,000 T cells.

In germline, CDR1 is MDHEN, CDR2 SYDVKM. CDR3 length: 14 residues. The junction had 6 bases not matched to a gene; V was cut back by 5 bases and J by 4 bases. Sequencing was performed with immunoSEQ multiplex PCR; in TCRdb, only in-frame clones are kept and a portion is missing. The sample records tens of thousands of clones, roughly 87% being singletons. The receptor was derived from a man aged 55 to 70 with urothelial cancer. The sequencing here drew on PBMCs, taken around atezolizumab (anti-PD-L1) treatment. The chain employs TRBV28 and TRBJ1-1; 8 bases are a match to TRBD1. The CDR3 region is CASSKTGESTEAFF. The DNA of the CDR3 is TGTGCCAGCAGTAAGACAGGGGAGAGCACTGAAGCTTTCTTT.